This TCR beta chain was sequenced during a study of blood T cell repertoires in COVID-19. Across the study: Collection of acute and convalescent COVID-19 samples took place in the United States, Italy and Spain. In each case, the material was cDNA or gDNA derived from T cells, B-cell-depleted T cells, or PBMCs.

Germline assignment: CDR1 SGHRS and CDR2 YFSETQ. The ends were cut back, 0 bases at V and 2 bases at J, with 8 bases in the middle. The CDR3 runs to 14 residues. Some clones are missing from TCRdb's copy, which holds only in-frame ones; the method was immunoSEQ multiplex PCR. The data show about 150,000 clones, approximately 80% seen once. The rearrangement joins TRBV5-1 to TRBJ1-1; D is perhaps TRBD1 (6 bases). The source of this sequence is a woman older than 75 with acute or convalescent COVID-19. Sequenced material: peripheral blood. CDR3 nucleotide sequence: TGCGCCAGCAGCTTGGACAGGGCCAACACTGAAGCTTTCTTT. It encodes CASSLDRANTEAFF. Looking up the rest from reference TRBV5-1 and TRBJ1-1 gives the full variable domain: KAGVTQTPRYLIKTRGQQVTLSCSPISGHRSVSWYQQTPGQGLQFLFEYFSETQRNKGNFPGRFSGRQFSNSRSEMNVSTLELGDSALYLCASSLDRANTEAFFGQGTRLTVV.